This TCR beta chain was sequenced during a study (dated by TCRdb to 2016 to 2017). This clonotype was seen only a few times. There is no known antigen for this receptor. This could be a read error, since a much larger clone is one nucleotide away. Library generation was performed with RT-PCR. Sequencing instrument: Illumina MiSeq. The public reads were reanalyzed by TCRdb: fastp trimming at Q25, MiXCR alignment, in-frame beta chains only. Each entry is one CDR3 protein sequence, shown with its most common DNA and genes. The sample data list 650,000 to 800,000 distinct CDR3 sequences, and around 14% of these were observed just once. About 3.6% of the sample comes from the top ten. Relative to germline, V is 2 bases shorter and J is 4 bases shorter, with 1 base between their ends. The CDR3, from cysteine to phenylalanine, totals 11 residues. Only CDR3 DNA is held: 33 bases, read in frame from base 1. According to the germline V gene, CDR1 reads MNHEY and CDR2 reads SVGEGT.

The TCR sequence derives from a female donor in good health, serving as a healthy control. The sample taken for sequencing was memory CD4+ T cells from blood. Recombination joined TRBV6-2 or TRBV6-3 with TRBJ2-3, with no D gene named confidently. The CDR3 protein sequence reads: CASSYPDTQYF. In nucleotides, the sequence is TGTGCCAGCAGTTACCCAGATACGCAGTATTTT.